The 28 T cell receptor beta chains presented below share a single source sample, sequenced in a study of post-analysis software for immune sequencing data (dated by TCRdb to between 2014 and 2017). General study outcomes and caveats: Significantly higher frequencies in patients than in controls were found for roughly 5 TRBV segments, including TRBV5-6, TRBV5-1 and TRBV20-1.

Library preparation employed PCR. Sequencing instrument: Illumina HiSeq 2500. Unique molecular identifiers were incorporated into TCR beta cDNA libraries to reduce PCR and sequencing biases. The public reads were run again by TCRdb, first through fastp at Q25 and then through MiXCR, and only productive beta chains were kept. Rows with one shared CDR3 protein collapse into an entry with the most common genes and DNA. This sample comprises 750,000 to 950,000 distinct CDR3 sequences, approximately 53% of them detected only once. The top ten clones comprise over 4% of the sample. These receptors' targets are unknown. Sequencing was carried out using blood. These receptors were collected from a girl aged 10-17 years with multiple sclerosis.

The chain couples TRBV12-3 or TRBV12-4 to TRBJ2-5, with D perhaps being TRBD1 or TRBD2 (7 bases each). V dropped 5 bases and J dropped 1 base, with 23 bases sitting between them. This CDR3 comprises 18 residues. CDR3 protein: CASSQTGSSGLSQETQYF. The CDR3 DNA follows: TGTGCCAGCAGTCAGACAGGGAGTAGCGGGCTATCCCAAGAGACCCAGTACTTC.

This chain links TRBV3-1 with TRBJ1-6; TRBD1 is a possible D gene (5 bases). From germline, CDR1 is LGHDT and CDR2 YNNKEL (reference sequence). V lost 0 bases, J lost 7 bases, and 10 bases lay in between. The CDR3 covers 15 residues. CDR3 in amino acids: CASSQDLDRNSPLHF. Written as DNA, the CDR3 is TGTGCCAGCAGCCAAGACCTCGACAGAAATTCACCCCTCCACTTT.

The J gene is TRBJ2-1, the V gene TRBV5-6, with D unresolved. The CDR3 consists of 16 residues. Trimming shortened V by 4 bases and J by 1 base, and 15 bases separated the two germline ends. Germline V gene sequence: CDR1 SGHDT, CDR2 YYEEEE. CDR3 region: CASSPRRSPSYNEQFF. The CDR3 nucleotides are TGTGCCAGCAGCCCCCGCCGAAGTCCTTCCTACAATGAGCAGTTCTTC.

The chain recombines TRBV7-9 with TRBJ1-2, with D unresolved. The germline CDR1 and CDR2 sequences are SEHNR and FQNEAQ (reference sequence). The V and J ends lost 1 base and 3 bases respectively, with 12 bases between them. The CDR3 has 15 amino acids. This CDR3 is CASSLVAGPHYGYTF. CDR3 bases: TGTGCCAGCAGCTTAGTTGCCGGGCCCCACTATGGCTACACCTTC.

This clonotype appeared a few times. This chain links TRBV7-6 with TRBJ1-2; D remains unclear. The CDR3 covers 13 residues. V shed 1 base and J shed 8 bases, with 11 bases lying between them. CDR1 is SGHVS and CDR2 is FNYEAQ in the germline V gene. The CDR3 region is CASSLGSVGGYTF. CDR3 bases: TGTGCCAGCAGCTTAGGTTCAGTCGGCGGCTACACCTTC.

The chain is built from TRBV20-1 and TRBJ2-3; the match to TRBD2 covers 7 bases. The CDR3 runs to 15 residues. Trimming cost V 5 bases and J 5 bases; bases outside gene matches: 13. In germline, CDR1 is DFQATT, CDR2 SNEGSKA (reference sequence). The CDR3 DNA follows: TGCAGTGCTCATACTAGCGTGGTTGGGAGAGATACGCAGTATTTT. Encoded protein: CSAHTSVVGRDTQYF.

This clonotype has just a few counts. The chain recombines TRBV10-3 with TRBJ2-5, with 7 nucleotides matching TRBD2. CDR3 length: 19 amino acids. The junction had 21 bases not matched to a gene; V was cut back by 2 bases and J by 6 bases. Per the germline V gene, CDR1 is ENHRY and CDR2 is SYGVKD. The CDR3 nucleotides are TGTGCCATCAGTGAGGCGACACTAGCGAACTCCCCCCCAACAAAGACCCAGTACTTC. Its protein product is CAISEATLANSPPTKTQYF.

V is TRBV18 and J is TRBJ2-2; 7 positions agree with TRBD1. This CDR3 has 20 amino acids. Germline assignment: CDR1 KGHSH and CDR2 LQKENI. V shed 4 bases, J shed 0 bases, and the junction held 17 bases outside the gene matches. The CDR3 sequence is CASSLERQGTMLSNTGELFF. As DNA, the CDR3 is TGTGCCAGCTCACTAGAGCGACAGGGAACAATGCTTTCGAACACCGGGGAGCTGTTTTTT.

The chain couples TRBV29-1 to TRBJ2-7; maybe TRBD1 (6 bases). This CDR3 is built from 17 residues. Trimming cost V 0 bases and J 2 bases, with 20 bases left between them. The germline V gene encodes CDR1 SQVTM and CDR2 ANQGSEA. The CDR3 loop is CSVEDEVRQGITYEQYF. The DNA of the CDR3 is TGCAGCGTTGAAGATGAGGTACGGCAGGGGATCACCTACGAGCAGTACTTC.

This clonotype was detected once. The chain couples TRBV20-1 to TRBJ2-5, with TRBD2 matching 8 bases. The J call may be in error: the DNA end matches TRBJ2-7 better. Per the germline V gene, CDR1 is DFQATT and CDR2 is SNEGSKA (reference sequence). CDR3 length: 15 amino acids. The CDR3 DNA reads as TGCAGTGGCCGACTAGCGCAAGCCGACGTTGGCGAGCAGTACTTC. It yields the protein CSGRLAQADVGEQYF.

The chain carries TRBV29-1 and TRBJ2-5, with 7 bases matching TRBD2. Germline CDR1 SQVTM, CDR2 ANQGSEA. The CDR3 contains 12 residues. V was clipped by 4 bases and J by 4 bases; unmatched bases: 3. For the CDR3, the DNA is TGCAGCGTTGGCGTAGCGGGAGAGACCCAGTACTTC. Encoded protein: CSVGVAGETQYF.

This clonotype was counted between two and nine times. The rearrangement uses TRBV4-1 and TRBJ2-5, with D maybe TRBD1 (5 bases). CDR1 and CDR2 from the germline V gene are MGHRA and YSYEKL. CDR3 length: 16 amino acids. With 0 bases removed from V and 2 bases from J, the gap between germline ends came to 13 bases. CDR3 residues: CASSQDGRVQQETQYF. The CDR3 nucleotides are TGCGCCAGCAGCCAAGACGGCAGGGTCCAGCAAGAGACCCAGTACTTC.

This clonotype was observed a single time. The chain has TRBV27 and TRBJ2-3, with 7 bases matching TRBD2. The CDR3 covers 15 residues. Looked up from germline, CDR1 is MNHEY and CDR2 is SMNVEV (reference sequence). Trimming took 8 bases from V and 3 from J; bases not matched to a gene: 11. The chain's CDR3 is CASQWGGSLTDTQYF. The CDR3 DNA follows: TGTGCCAGCCAGTGGGGCGGGAGTCTGACAGATACGCAGTATTTT.

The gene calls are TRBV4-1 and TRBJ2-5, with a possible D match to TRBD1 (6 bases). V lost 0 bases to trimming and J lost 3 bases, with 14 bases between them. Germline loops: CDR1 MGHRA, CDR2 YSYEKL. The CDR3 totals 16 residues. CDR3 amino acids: CASSQESSRDKETQYF. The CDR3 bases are TGCGCCAGCAGCCAAGAGTCTTCGAGGGACAAAGAGACCCAGTACTTC.

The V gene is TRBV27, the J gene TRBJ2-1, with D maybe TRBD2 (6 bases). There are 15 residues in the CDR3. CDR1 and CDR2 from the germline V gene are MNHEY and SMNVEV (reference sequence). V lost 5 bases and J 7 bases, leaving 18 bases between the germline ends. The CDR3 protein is CASSARAAGSNEQFF. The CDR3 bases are TGTGCCAGCAGTGCCCGGGCCGCGGGGTCAAATGAGCAGTTCTTC.

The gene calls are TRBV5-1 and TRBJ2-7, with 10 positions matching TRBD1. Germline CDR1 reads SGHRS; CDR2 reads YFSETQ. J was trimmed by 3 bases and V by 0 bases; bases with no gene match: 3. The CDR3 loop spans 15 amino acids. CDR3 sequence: CASSLDWDRGYEQYF. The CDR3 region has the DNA TGCGCCAGCAGCTTGGACTGGGACAGGGGCTACGAGCAGTACTTC.

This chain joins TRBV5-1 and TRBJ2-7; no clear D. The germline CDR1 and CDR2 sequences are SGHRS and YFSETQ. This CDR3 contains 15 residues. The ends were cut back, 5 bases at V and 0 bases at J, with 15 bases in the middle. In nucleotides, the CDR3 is TGCGCCAGCAGACGGTTGACTGATAGCTCCTACGAGCAGTACTTC. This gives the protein CASRRLTDSSYEQYF.

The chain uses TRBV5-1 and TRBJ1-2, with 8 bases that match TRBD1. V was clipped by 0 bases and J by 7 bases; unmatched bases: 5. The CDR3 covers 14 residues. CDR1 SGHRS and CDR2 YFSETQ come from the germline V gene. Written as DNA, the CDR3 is TGCGCCAGCAGCTTGGACCCAGGGGGCGGTGGCTACACCTTC. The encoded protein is CASSLDPGGGGYTF.

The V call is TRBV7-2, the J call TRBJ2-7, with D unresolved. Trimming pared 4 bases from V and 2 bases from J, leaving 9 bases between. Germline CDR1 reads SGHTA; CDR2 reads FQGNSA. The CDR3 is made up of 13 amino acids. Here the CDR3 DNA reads TGTGCCAGCAGCTCGACACAGACCTACGAGCAGTACTTC. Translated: CASSSTQTYEQYF.

The DNA of the CDR3 is TGCAGCGTTGAAGGGTGGATAGGGAGTTACACTGAAGCTTTCTTT. Its protein is CSVEGWIGSYTEAFF. The chain couples TRBV29-1 to TRBJ1-1; no firm D call. Germline V gene data show CDR1 as SQVTM and CDR2 as ANQGSEA. The V end lost 1 base, the J end lost 3 bases, and 15 bases lay between the germline ends. The CDR3 has 15 residues.

CDR3 in DNA: TGCGCCAGCAGCGTCTGGACCCCGCAGCGGAAGGAGACCCAGTACTTC. Its translation: CASSVWTPQRKETQYF. This chain joins TRBV5-1 and TRBJ2-5, with D perhaps matching TRBD2 (5 bases). V was cut by 4 bases and J by 5 bases, with 21 bases left in between. Germline CDR1 and CDR2: SGHRS and YFSETQ. The CDR3 is made up of 16 amino acids.

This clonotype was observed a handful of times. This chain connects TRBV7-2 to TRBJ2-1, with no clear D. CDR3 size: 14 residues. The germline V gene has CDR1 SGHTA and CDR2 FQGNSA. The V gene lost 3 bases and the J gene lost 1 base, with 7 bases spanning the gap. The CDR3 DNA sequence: TGTGCCAGCAGCTTTGGTAGTTCCTACAATGAGCAGTTCTTC. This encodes CASSFGSSYNEQFF.

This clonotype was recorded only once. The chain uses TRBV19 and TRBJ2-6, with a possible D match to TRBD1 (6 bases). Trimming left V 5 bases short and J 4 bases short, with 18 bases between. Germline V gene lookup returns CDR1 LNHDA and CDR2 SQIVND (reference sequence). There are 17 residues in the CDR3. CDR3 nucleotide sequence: TGTGCCAGTAGTCTTCCCCTCGACAGGACGGGGGCCAACGTCCTGACTTTC. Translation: CASSLPLDRTGANVLTF.

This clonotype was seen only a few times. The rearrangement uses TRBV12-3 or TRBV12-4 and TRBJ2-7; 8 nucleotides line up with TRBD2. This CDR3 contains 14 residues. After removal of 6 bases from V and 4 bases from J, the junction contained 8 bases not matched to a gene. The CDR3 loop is CASSISSGSYEQYF. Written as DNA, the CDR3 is TGTGCCAGCAGCATATCCAGCGGGAGTTACGAGCAGTACTTC.

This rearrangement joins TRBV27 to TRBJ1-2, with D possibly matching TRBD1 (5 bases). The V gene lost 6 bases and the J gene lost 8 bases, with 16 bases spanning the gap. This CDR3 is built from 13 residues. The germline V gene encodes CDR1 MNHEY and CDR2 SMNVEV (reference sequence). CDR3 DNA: TGTGCCAGCAGGGGGGACCGACTTCTAGGCTACACCTTC. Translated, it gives CASRGDRLLGYTF.

The CDR3 DNA sequence: TGTGCCAGCAGCCGCCCACTGGGGCTAGCGGGAGAGGGGAGCACAGATACGCAGTATTTT. Translating gives CASSRPLGLAGEGSTDTQYF. The chain recombines TRBV12-3 or TRBV12-4 with TRBJ2-3, with 10 bases lining up with TRBD2. After removal of 6 bases from V and 0 bases from J, the junction contained 18 bases not matched to a gene. The CDR3 has 20 residues.

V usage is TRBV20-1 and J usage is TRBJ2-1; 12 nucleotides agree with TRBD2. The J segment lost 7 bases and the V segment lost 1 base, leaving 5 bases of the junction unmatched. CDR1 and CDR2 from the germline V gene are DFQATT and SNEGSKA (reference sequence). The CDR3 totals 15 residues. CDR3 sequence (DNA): TGCAGTGCTAGAGCCACTAGCGGGAGGCGGAATGAGCAGTTCTTC. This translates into CSARATSGRRNEQFF.

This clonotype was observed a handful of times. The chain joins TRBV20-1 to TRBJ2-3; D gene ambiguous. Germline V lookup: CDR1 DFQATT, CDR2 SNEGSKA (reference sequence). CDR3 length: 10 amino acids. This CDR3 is CSPFTDTQYF. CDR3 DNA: TGCAGCCCCTTCACAGATACGCAGTATTTT.